This entry concerns a single T cell receptor beta chain. It lacks a known antigen. One base away there is no much larger clone; base qualities are not given. The sample is drawn from a study of control samples from healthy donors and cancer patients (dated by TCRdb to 2018 to 2021). Libraries came from the immunoSEQ multiplex PCR assay. In TCRdb, the immuneACCESS table is reduced to in-frame sequences with V and J assigned. These tables do not hold every clone; where another copy was compared, an unresolved V gene accounts for under half, and the others remain unexplained. The sample table records roughly 94,000 clones; roughly 80% of these occur just once. The ten largest clonotypes hold over 30% of the sample. Looking up the germline V gene yields CDR1 KGHSH and CDR2 LQKENI. Reading from cysteine to phenylalanine, the CDR3 counts 13 amino acids. The read is trimmed to its CDR3 DNA, 39 bases read in frame from base 1. V and J are truncated by 3 bases and 5 bases respectively, leaving an intervening sequence of 11 bases.

The receptor was isolated from a man aged 65 to 85 with lung cancer. Sample: PBMCs. The chain is encoded by TRBV18 joined to TRBJ2-7, and TRBD1 may be the D gene, going by 5 matching bases. The DNA sequence is as follows: TGTGCCAGCTCACCTCTCAGGGCAGACGAGCAGTACTTC. This yields the protein CASSPLRADEQYF.